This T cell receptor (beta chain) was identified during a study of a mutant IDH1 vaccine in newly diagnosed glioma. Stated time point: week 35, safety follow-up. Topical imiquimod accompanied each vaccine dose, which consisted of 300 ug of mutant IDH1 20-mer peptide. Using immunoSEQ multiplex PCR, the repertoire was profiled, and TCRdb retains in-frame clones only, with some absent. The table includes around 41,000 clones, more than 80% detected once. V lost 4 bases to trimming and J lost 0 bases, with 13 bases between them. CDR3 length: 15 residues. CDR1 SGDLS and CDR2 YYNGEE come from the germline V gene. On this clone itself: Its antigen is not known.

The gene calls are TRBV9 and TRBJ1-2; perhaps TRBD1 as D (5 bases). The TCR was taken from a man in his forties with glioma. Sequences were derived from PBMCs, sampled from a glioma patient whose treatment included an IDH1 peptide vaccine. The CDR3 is CASSPSGTANYGYTF. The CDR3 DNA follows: TGTGCCAGCAGCCCGTCGGGGACGGCTAACTATGGCTACACCTTC.